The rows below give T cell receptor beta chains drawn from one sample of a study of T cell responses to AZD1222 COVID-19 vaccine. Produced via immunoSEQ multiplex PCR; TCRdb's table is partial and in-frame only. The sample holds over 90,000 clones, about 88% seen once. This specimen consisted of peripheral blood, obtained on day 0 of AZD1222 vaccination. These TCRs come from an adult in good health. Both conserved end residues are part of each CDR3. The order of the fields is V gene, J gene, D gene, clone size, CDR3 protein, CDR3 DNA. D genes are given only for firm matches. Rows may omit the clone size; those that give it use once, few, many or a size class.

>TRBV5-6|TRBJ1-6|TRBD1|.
CASSWGGQGVSPLHF
TGTGCCAGCAGCTGGGGCGGACAGGGGGTTTCACCCCTCCACTTT
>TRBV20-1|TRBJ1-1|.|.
CSARGNTEAFF
TGCAGTGCTAGAGGTAACACTGAAGCTTTCTTT
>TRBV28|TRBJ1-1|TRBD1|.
CASSDRATEAFF
TGTGCCAGCTCAGACAGGGCCACTGAAGCTTTCTTT
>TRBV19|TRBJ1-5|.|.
CASSIDLGVFNQPQHF
TGTGCCAGTAGTATAGATCTGGGAGTATTCAATCAGCCCCAGCATTTT
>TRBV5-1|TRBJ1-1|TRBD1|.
CASSASGTGETEAFF
TGCGCCAGCAGCGCTTCCGGGACAGGGGAAACTGAAGCTTTCTTT
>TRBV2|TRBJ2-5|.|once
CASSQNGQETQYF
TGTGCCAGCAGTCAAAATGGGCAAGAGACCCAGTACTTC
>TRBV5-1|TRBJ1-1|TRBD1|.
CASSFGQGNTEAFF
TGCGCCAGCAGCTTTGGACAGGGAAACACTGAAGCTTTCTTT
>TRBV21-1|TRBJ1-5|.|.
CASSSPGASNQPQHF
TGTGCCAGCAGCTCTCCAGGGGCCAGCAATCAGCCCCAGCATTTT
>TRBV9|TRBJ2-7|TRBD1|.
CASSLDRGEQYF
TGTGCCAGCAGCCTTGACAGGGGGGAGCAGTACTTC
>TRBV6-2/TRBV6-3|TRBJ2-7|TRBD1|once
CASSYRRGRSYEQYF
TGTGCCAGCAGTTACCGCAGGGGGCGCTCCTACGAGCAGTACTTC
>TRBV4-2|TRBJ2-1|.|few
CASSQEVLGYNEQFF
TGTGCCAGCAGCCAAGAGGTATTGGGATACAATGAGCAGTTCTTC
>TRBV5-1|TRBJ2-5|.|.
CASSLVRGETQYF
TGCGCCAGCAGCTTGGTTCGGGGCGAGACCCAGTACTTC
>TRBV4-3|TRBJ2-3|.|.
CASSHEGGRVDTQYF
TGCGCCAGCAGCCATGAGGGAGGTCGAGTAGATACGCAGTATTTT
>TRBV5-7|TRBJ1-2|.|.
CASSLTGSNYGYTF
TGTGCCAGCAGCTTGACAGGGTCTAACTATGGCTACACCTTC
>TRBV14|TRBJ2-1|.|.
CASSQDLGGPDEQFF
TGTGCCAGCAGCCAAGATTTGGGGGGCCCAGATGAGCAGTTCTTC
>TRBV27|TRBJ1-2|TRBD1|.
CASRSSGGNYGYTF
TGTGCCAGCAGATCATCAGGGGGTAACTATGGCTACACCTTC
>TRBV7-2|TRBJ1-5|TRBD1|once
CASSLDRGRNQPQHF
TGTGCCAGCAGCCTGGACAGGGGACGCAATCAGCCCCAGCATTTT
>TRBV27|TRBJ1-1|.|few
CASSLTGGVNTEAFF
TGTGCCAGCAGTTTAACCGGAGGGGTGAACACTGAAGCTTTCTTT
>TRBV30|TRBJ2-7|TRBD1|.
CAWSVGTGREQYF
TGTGCCTGGAGTGTAGGGACAGGGCGCGAGCAGTACTTC
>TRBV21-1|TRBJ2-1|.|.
CASSKVCGGPYNEQFF
TGTGCCAGCAGCAAAGTCTGCGGGGGGCCCTACAATGAGCAGTTCTTC
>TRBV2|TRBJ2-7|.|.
CASSEVAVSYEQYF
TGTGCCAGCAGTGAAGTAGCGGTGTCCTACGAGCAGTACTTC
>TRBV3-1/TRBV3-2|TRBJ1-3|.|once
CASSQEGAGRNTIYF
TGTGCCAGCAGCCAAGAGGGGGCAGGGAGAAACACCATATATTTT
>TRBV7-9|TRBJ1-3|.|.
CASSLIKAISGNTIYF
TGTGCCAGCAGCTTAATAAAGGCGATCTCTGGAAACACCATATATTTT
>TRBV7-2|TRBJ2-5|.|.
CASSLGGLLQETQYF
TGTGCCAGCAGCTTAGGGGGGTTACTCCAAGAGACCCAGTACTTC
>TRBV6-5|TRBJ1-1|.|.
CASSGTVGLEAFF
TGTGCCAGCAGCGGTACCGTGGGACTTGAAGCTTTCTTT
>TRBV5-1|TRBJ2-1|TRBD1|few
CASRKAGQGARSYNEQFF
TGCGCCAGCAGAAAAGCGGGACAGGGGGCGCGGTCCTACAATGAGCAGTTCTTC
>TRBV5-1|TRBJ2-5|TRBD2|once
CASSLGLAGGPQETQYF
TGCGCCAGCAGCTTGGGACTAGCGGGAGGACCACAAGAGACCCAGTACTTC
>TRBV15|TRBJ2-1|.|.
CATSREGVNNEQFF
TGTGCCACCAGCAGAGAGGGGGTAAACAATGAGCAGTTCTTC
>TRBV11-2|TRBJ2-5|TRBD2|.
CASRQYTSGETQYF
TGTGCCAGCAGACAATATACTAGCGGGGAGACCCAGTACTTC
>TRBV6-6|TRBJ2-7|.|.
CASSYDSFSYEQYF
TGTGCCAGCAGTTACGACAGTTTCTCCTACGAGCAGTACTTC
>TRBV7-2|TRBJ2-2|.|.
CASSLRDFGTGELFF
TGTGCCAGCAGCCTCCGGGACTTCGGTACCGGGGAGCTGTTTTTT
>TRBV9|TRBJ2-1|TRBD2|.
CASSEPLGGRAFEQFF
TGTGCCAGCAGCGAACCTCTTGGAGGGAGGGCGTTCGAGCAGTTCTTC
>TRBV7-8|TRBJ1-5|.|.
CASSLAVGINQPQHF
TGTGCCAGCAGCTTAGCAGTAGGGATCAATCAGCCCCAGCATTTT
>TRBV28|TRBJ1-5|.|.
CASSLGREGQPQHF
TGTGCCAGCAGTTTGGGGAGGGAAGGTCAGCCCCAGCATTTT
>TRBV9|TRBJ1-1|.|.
CASSVENGSPNTEAFF
TGTGCCAGCAGCGTAGAAAATGGCAGCCCGAACACTGAAGCTTTCTTT
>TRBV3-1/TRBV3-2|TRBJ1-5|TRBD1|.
CASSHTTGVQPQHF
TGTGCCAGCAGCCATACGACAGGGGTTCAGCCCCAGCATTTT
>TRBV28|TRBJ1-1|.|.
CATHGYGHSMNTEAFF
TGTGCCACCCATGGGTATGGGCACAGCATGAACACTGAAGCTTTCTTT
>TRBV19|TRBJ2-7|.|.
CASSTPGTSSYEQYF
TGTGCCAGTAGCACACCGGGAACCAGCTCCTACGAGCAGTACTTC
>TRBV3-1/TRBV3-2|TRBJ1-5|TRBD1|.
CASSQTGGGQPQHF
TGTGCCAGCAGCCAGACAGGGGGTGGTCAGCCCCAGCATTTT
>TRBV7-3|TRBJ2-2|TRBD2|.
CASSLIAGGSGELFF
TGTGCCAGCAGCTTAATAGCGGGGGGCTCCGGGGAGCTGTTTTTT
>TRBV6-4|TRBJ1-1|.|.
CASSPEENTEAFF
TGTGCCAGCAGCCCCGAAGAGAACACTGAAGCTTTCTTT
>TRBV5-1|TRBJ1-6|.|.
CASSLSGQESPLHF
TGCGCCAGCAGCTTGTCAGGGCAGGAGTCACCCCTCCACTTT
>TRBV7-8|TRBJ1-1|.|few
CASSLGYTEAFF
TGTGCCAGCAGCTTGGGTTACACTGAAGCTTTCTTT
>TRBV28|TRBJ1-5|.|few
CASTSGRANQPQHF
.
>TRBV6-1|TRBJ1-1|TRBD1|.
CASSNLGTATEAFF
TGTGCCAGCAGCAACCTAGGGACAGCCACTGAAGCTTTCTTT